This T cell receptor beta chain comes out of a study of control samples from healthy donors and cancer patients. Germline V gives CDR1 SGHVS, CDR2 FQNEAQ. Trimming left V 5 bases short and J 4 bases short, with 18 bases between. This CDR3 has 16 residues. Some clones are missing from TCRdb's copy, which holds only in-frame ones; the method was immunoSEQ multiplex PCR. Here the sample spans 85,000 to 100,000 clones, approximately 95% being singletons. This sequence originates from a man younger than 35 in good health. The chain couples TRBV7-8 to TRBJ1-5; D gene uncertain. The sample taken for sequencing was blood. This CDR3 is CASSPSGGSPNQPQHF. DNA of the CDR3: TGTGCCAGCAGCCCATCGGGCGGCAGCCCGAATCAGCCCCAGCATTTT.